The T cell receptor (beta chain) described here comes from a study of T cells expressing NK-cell markers (TCRdb year 2020). About the study as a whole: Seven or eight donors provided sorted CD3+CD56+NKG2C+, CD3+CD56+NKG2C- and CD3+CD56-NKG2C+ T-cell subsets, whose TCR beta-chain repertoires were profiled. Among the eight sequenced donors, seven were HCMV-seropositive and one was HCMV-seronegative. The eight sequenced donors were randomly selected healthy volunteers, three men and five women. Illumina HiSeq 2000/2500, MiSeq or NextSeq was used to sequence libraries as 2 x 150 bp reads.

Comments on this clonotype: Its antigen is still unknown.

To determine HCMV serostatus, a commercial ELISA kit was used to detect HCMV-specific IgG in serum. Ficoll density gradient centrifugation was used to isolate peripheral blood mononuclear cells from blood. The paper as a whole reports these results and caveats: It remained unclear whether the expanded NKG2C-expressing T cell clones were specific for HCMV antigens. In about 6 donors, the dominant CD3+CD56+NKG2C+ clonotypes were found to rank among the top 10 CD8+ clonotypes and to make up roughly 1.0-7.5% of CD8+ T cells. Those dominant clonotypes were again the most abundant among CD3+CD56-NKG2C+ cells in four donors, at about 25-60.1%.

The germline V gene yields SGHRS for CDR1 and YFSETQ for CDR2. CDR3 length: 16 amino acids, cysteine to phenylalanine. DNA was not recorded. Sequencing was carried out with an Illumina HiSeq 2000. TCR beta cDNA libraries were made by 5'RACE template switching that added a universal primer site and unique molecular identifiers. cDNA synthesis was primed from the TCR beta constant segment and was followed by two successive PCR amplification steps. Regarding the original processing steps: MIGEC was used to demultiplex reads and group reads by UMI, and MiTCR was used to assemble and quantify clonotypes. To remove erroneous sequences, TCR cDNA sequences were retained only when supported by two or more reads. Downstream repertoire analysis used the tcR package, and clonotypes were matched across fractions by CDR3 nucleotide sequence plus V segment. VDJmatch was used to annotate antigen specificity against VDJdb, with one amino acid substitution in CDR3 permitted. Based on TCRdb reprocessing of the reads, there is one entry per CDR3 protein sequence, and DNA is missing. The V and J calls here are based on TCRdb, not the publication. The sample's records list roughly 390,000 distinct CDR3 sequences. The ten top clones hold about 11% of the sample.

The V gene is TRBV5-1 and the J gene is TRBJ2-1; TCRdb's D gene call, TRBD1, goes unchecked for lack of DNA. This receptor was identified in a woman between 50 and 59 years old in good health. Donor details come from another sample of the same person, matched by shared clones. Material: blood T cells: a sorted CD56 or NKG2C T cell subset, CD4+ or CD8+ T cells, or bulk PBMC T cells (not recorded which). The CDR3 region: CASSEWDSRGPNEQFF.